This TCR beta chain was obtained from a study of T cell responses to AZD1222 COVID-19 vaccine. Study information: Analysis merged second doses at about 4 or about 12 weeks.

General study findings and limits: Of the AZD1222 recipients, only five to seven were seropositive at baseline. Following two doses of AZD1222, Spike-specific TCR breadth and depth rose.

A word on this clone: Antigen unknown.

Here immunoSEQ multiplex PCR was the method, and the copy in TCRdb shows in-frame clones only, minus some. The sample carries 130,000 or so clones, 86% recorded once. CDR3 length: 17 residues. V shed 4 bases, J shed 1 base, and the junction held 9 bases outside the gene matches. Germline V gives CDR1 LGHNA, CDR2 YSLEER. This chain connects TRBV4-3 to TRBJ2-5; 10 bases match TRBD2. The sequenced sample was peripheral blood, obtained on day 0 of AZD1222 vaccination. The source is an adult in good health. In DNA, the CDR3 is TGCGCCAGCAGCCCCTTTCTAGCTAGCGGGGGCCAAGAGACCCAGTACTTC. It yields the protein CASSPFLASGGQETQYF.